The clone carrying this T cell receptor beta chain was seen more than once but under ten times. Its matching antigen is unknown. Germline CDR1 MGHRA, CDR2 YSYEKL. CDR3 size: 16 residues. J was trimmed by 7 bases and V by 2 bases; bases with no gene match: 11. The sample is drawn from a study of cytomegalovirus exposure and HLA in healthy donors. The PCR used 60 Vbeta and 13 Jbeta primers. Only in-frame clones appear in the TCRdb table, and some are missing; sequencing was by immunoSEQ multiplex PCR. The table shows 150,000 to 200,000 clones, with over 70% occurring only once. Study-level findings and limits: The listing of fewer than 200 TCR beta chains classed them as cytomegalovirus-associated. The classifier was said to identify cytomegalovirus status with high specificity and sensitivity.

The sequence came from a male donor in good health and CMV-seropositive. Sequenced: PBMCs. The chain employs TRBV4-1 and TRBJ1-5; TRBD1 agrees at 7 bases. The CDR3 DNA sequence: TGCGCCAGCAGCCAACTCTCCACAGGGGTGAGCCAGCCCCAGCATTTT. This sequence encodes CASSQLSTGVSQPQHF.